These T cell receptor beta chains were read from a single sample in a study of T cell responses to AZD1222 COVID-19 vaccine. Assay: immunoSEQ multiplex PCR; the TCRdb copy retains only in-frame clones and omits some. Of about 90,000 clones in the sample, over 75% were seen once. This specimen was peripheral blood, taken on day 0 of AZD1222 vaccination. Receptor source: an adult in good health. Each CDR3 is given with its conserved first and last residue. A D gene is named only where the DNA matches it firmly. Only some rows state a clone size, as once, few, many or a class for expanded clones.

abundance	d_gene	v_gene	j_gene	len	CDR3aa	CDR3nt
NA	NA	TRBV18	TRBJ2-7	13	CASSPPGSYEQYF	TGTGCCAGCTCACCACCAGGGTCCTACGAGCAGTACTTC
few	NA	TRBV3-1/TRBV3-2	TRBJ1-1	13	CASSFTRDTEAFF	TGTGCCAGCAGCTTCACCCGGGACACTGAAGCTTTCTTT
NA	NA	TRBV7-2	TRBJ1-2	13	CASSAQTGYGYTF	TGTGCCAGCAGCGCGCAGACAGGTTATGGCTACACCTTC
NA	NA	TRBV28	TRBJ2-3	15	CASSIPSRGGDTQYF	TGTGCCAGCAGTATACCTAGTAGGGGCGGCGATACGCAGTATTTT
NA	NA	TRBV15	TRBJ2-1	16	CATSREGEISYNEQFF	TGTGCCACCAGCAGAGAGGGGGAGATCTCCTACAATGAGCAGTTCTTC
NA	TRBD1	TRBV27	TRBJ1-2	13	CASSSDRGYGYTF	TGTGCCAGCAGTTCGGACAGGGGGTATGGCTACACCTTC
NA	NA	TRBV19	TRBJ1-1	11	CASSQNTEAFF	TGTGCCAGTAGTCAAAACACTGAAGCTTTCTTT
once	NA	TRBV6-5	TRBJ1-5	15	CASSYPSQGNQPQHF	TGTGCCAGCAGTTACCCTTCGCAGGGCAATCAGCCCCAGCATTTT
NA	NA	TRBV7-8	TRBJ1-1	13	CASSFRLDTEAFF	TGTGCCAGCAGCTTCCGCTTGGACACTGAAGCTTTCTTT
once	TRBD2	TRBV11-1	TRBJ2-2	16	CASSLRAGGGTGELFF	TGTGCCAGCAGCCTTAGAGCGGGAGGGGGTACCGGGGAGCTGTTTTTT
NA	NA	TRBV7-8	TRBJ1-4	14	CASSLGQSFEKLFF	TGTGCCAGCAGCTTAGGACAGAGTTTTGAAAAACTGTTTTTT
few	NA	TRBV27	TRBJ2-5	16	CASSLYFGVGGETQYF	TGTGCCAGCAGTTTATATTTCGGAGTTGGGGGGGAGACCCAGTACTTC
NA	NA	TRBV7-2	TRBJ2-3	17	CASSLNPRGAGTDTQYF	TGTGCCAGCAGCTTAAATCCTCGGGGGGCAGGTACAGATACGCAGTATTTT
NA	NA	TRBV7-9	TRBJ1-1	13	CASSLAGGAEAFF	TGTGCCAGCAGCTTAGCAGGGGGTGCTGAAGCTTTCTTT
NA	NA	TRBV25-1	TRBJ1-1	14	CASSQPGSTAEAFF	TGTGCCAGCAGTCAACCAGGGTCGACGGCTGAAGCTTTCTTT
NA	NA	TRBV27	TRBJ1-2	15	CASSLRGTTGWGYTF	TGTGCCAGCAGTTTAAGGGGAACGACAGGATGGGGCTACACCTTC
NA	NA	TRBV6-5	TRBJ2-5	13	CATSGTGQETQYF	TGTGCCACGTCCGGGACGGGCCAAGAGACCCAGTACTTC
NA	TRBD2	TRBV28	TRBJ2-7	22	CASSFDRFRPGLAGGSSYEQYF	TGTGCCAGCAGTTTCGACAGGTTTCGGCCGGGACTAGCGGGAGGGAGCTCCTACGAGCAGTACTTC
NA	NA	TRBV28	TRBJ1-6	15	CASSPGLGNNSPLHF	TGTGCCAGCAGTCCGGGACTCGGGAATAATTCACCCCTCCACTTT
NA	TRBD1	TRBV19	TRBJ1-2	15	CASRDSTGGAYGYTF	TGTGCCAGTAGGGACTCGACAGGGGGCGCCTATGGCTACACCTTC
NA	NA	TRBV20-1	TRBJ2-1	11	CSAETYNEQFF	TGCAGTGCTGAAACTTACAATGAGCAGTTCTTC
NA	NA	TRBV30	TRBJ1-2	13	CACGMGAGSGYTF	TGTGCCTGCGGAATGGGCGCGGGTTCCGGCTACACCTTC
NA	NA	TRBV6-5	TRBJ1-5	14	CASSFYAGNQPQHF	TGTGCCAGCAGTTTCTACGCAGGGAATCAGCCCCAGCATTTT
NA	NA	TRBV27	TRBJ1-1	16	CASSSLVGVFGTEAFF	TGTGCCAGCAGTTCCCTTGTTGGGGTCTTCGGCACTGAAGCTTTCTTT
NA	NA	TRBV3-1/TRBV3-2	TRBJ2-1	13	CASSLGLPNEQFF	TGTGCCAGCAGCCTTGGACTCCCAAATGAGCAGTTCTTC
NA	NA	TRBV19	TRBJ1-4	14	CASSIRGFGEKLFF	TGTGCCAGTAGTATCCGGGGCTTCGGTGAAAAACTGTTTTTT
NA	NA	TRBV12-3/TRBV12-4	TRBJ2-7	13	CASSLTESYEQYF	TGTGCCAGCAGTTTAACTGAGTCCTACGAGCAGTACTTC
few	NA	TRBV11-2	TRBJ1-1	15	CASSLADSRNTEAFF	TGTGCCAGCAGCTTAGCGGACTCGCGGAACACTGAAGCTTTCTTT
NA	NA	TRBV5-4	TRBJ1-2	14	CASSTDRTSYGYTF	TGTGCCAGCAGCACGGACCGTACCAGCTATGGCTACACCTTC
NA	NA	TRBV7-8	TRBJ2-7	15	CASSLLRGFSYEQYF	TGTGCCAGCAGCTTGTTGCGGGGATTCTCCTACGAGCAGTACTTC
NA	TRBD1	TRBV2	TRBJ2-3	13	CASSPTGSDTQYF	TGTGCCAGCAGTCCGACAGGGTCAGATACGCAGTATTTT
NA	NA	TRBV27	TRBJ1-6	14	CASSLPHGNSPLHF	TGTGCCAGCAGTTTACCCCACGGCAATTCACCCCTCCACTTT
NA	TRBD1	TRBV11-3	TRBJ2-2	16	CASSSRQGPNTGELFF	TGTGCCAGCAGCTCCCGACAGGGACCGAACACCGGGGAGCTGTTTTTT
NA	NA	TRBV3-1/TRBV3-2	TRBJ2-1	13	CASTPDTYNEQFF	TGTGCCAGCACCCCGGACACTTACAATGAGCAGTTCTTC
NA	NA	TRBV2	TRBJ1-1	13	CASRDSLNTEAFF	TGTGCCAGCAGGGACAGCCTTAACACTGAAGCTTTCTTT
few	NA	TRBV6-1	TRBJ1-2	15	CASSEDFGGQGGYTF	TGTGCCAGCAGTGAAGATTTCGGGGGGCAAGGCGGCTACACCTTC
NA	NA	TRBV27	TRBJ2-7	14	CASSFGGAPYEQYF	TGTGCCAGCAGTTTTGGAGGGGCCCCCTACGAGCAGTACTTC
NA	NA	TRBV6-5	TRBJ1-4	14	CASISGTSNEKLFF	TGTGCCAGCATTTCCGGGACATCAAATGAAAAACTGTTTTTT
NA	NA	TRBV19	TRBJ1-1	15	CASSNPMRGSAEAFF	TGTGCCAGTAGTAACCCCATGAGAGGGTCCGCTGAAGCTTTCTTT
NA	NA	TRBV5-6	TRBJ2-3	15	CASNRGGRGPDTQYF	TGTGCCAGCAACCGGGGAGGCCGAGGGCCAGATACGCAGTATTTT
once	NA	TRBV5-1	TRBJ2-7	14	CASKLTGPANEQYF	TGCGCCAGCAAATTGACGGGCCCTGCTAACGAGCAGTACTTC
NA	NA	TRBV5-5	TRBJ2-3	15	CASSLGRTATDTQYF	TGTGCCAGCAGCTTGGGCCGGACAGCAACAGATACGCAGTATTTT
NA	NA	TRBV30	TRBJ2-5	15	CAWSGQGRTGETQYF	TGTGCCTGGAGTGGGCAGGGCCGGACCGGAGAGACCCAGTACTTC
NA	NA	TRBV7-3	TRBJ1-1	14	CASSSDPGGTEAFF	TGTGCCAGCAGCTCTGACCCGGGGGGCACTGAAGCTTTCTTT
NA	TRBD1	TRBV5-1	TRBJ1-5	16	CASSLSGTGGNQPQHF	TGCGCCAGCAGCTTGTCGGGGACAGGGGGCAATCAGCCCCAGCATTTT
NA	NA	TRBV3-1/TRBV3-2	TRBJ1-6	14	CASSHTGASSPLHF	TGTGCCAGCAGCCATACGGGGGCTAGTTCACCCCTCCACTTT
NA	NA	TRBV3-1/TRBV3-2	TRBJ1-4	14	CASSLQATNEKLFF	TGTGCCAGCAGCCTCCAAGCAACTAATGAAAAACTGTTTTTT
NA	NA	TRBV15	TRBJ1-4	16	CATSRAREGANEKLFF	TGTGCCACCAGCAGAGCAAGGGAGGGGGCTAATGAAAAACTGTTTTTT
once	NA	TRBV13	TRBJ2-6	16	CASSSSPYSGANVLTF	TGTGCCAGCAGCTCTTCCCCCTACTCTGGGGCCAACGTCCTGACTTTC